This T cell receptor (beta chain) was sequenced in a study of T cell repertoires in cytomegalovirus infection. TCRdb re-called the reads with MiXCR, one entry per CDR3 protein. The sample has 140,000 to 150,000 distinct CDR3 sequences, 25% to 35% seen once. This clonotype was detected a few times. Its antigen is not identified. CDR1 LGHNA and CDR2 YNFKEQ come from the germline V gene. Trimming stripped 0 bases from V and 4 bases from J, with 4 bases between. The CDR3 extends over 13 amino acids. V usage is TRBV4-2 and J usage is TRBJ1-5; unclear D gene. The receptor's source is a human donor in good health (CMV status not recorded). Some clones in this sample may be carry-over from other donors' samples. This material consisted of CD8+ T cells from cultured PBMCs, taken from culture after CMV antigen stimulation. CDR3 in DNA: TGTGCCAGCAGCCAAGATCAGAATCAGCCCCAGCATTTT. Translation: CASSQDQNQPQHF.